This entry lists 11 T cell receptor beta chains sequenced from one sample in a study of T-cell reconstitution after alpha-beta-depleted transplantation in children. Unique molecular identifiers tagged the TCRbeta library. TCRdb used MiXCR to reprocess the PCR reads, holding one entry per CDR3 protein. The sample lists around 450,000 distinct CDR3 sequences, 15% to 20% occurring once. Material: PBMCs, mostly from graft donor cells, obtained 360 days after TCRalphabeta/CD19-depleted stem cell transplant. These receptors all stem from a boy less than two years old who had a stem cell transplant for Wiskott-Aldrich syndrome, so the T cells may come from the graft donor.

The chain employs TRBV20-1 and TRBJ2-3; tentatively, D is TRBD1 (6 bases). Germline V gene sequence: CDR1 DFQATT, CDR2 SNEGSKA (reference sequence). Trimming stripped 7 bases from V and 0 bases from J, with 11 bases between. The CDR3 length is 13 residues. CDR3 region: CSVQGSSTDTQYF. CDR3 nucleotides: TGCAGTGTTCAGGGGTCTAGCACAGATACGCAGTATTTT.

J is TRBJ2-5 and V is TRBV27, with 10 bases fitting TRBD2. Germline V lookup: CDR1 MNHEY, CDR2 SMNVEV (reference sequence). Germline trimming cut 4 bases from V and 5 bases from J; bases unmatched to any gene: 4. The CDR3 has 14 amino acids. The CDR3 loop reads CASSSSGRAETQYF. The CDR3 nucleotides are TGTGCCAGCAGTTCCAGCGGGAGGGCGGAGACCCAGTACTTC.

The genes are TRBV5-6 and TRBJ2-7; no clear D gene. From germline, CDR1 is SGHDT and CDR2 YYEEEE. With 4 bases removed from V and 0 bases from J, the gap between germline ends came to 14 bases. The CDR3 totals 15 residues. CDR3 loop: CASSPFAPSSYEQYF. CDR3 nucleotide sequence: TGTGCCAGCAGCCCTTTTGCGCCTAGCTCCTACGAGCAGTACTTC. The variable domain in full, completed from reference TRBV5-6 and TRBJ2-7, reads DAGVTQSPTHLIKTRGQQVTLRCSPKSGHDTVSWYQQALGQGPQFIFQYYEEEERQRGNFPDRFSGHQFPNYSSELNVNALLLGDSALYLCASSPFAPSSYEQYFGPGTRLTVT.

The chain recombines TRBV7-2 with TRBJ2-7, with TRBD2 matching 9 bases. Unmatched junction bases numbered 11, after V lost 3 bases and J lost 2 bases. CDR1 is SGHTA, CDR2 FQGNSA, per germline. The CDR3 covers 17 residues. Here the CDR3 reads CASSFKPSGISPYEQYF. Here the CDR3 DNA reads TGTGCCAGCAGCTTTAAGCCTAGCGGGATATCCCCCTACGAGCAGTACTTC.

This clonotype was recorded a few times. The chain couples TRBV3-1 to TRBJ1-5; 7 bases agree with TRBD1. V shed 8 bases, J shed 5 bases, and the junction held 6 bases outside the gene matches. CDR3 length equals 13 residues. CDR1 is LGHDT and CDR2 is YNNKEL in the germline V gene (reference sequence). In DNA form, the CDR3 reads TGTGCCAGCTCCCGACAGGGCTATCAGCCCCAGCATTTT. Its translation: CASSRQGYQPQHF.

The chain is built from TRBV2 and TRBJ2-1; possible D gene TRBD2, 5 bases. Trimming removed 1 base from V and 3 bases from J, with 10 bases in between. The V gene's germline CDR1 is SNHLY and CDR2 FYNNEI. The CDR3 runs to 15 residues. CDR3 coding DNA: TGTGCCAGCAGTGAAGACGGGATCAACTACAATGAGCAGTTCTTC. This sequence encodes CASSEDGINYNEQFF.

The gene calls are TRBV7-9 and TRBJ2-3; perhaps TRBD2 as D (6 bases). V shed 4 bases and J shed 4 bases, with 21 bases lying between them. The germline V gene has CDR1 SEHNR and CDR2 FQNEAQ (reference sequence). The CDR3 covers 17 residues. CDR3 loop: CASSSLVLRLGPDTQYF. As DNA, the CDR3 is TGTGCCAGCAGCTCCTTAGTATTGAGACTAGGCCCAGATACGCAGTATTTT.

The gene calls are TRBV3-1 and TRBJ2-7; D possibly corresponds to TRBD1 (8 bases). The CDR3 has 17 residues. The germline V gene has CDR1 LGHDT and CDR2 YNNKEL (reference sequence). Trimming pared 3 bases from V and 2 bases from J, leaving 20 bases between. The DNA for the CDR3 is TGTGCCAGCAGCCACCGACAGGGGACGGGAGGCGCCTACGAGCAGTACTTC. Translated: CASSHRQGTGGAYEQYF.

This clonotype was seen a handful of times. The chain recombines TRBV12-3 or TRBV12-4 with TRBJ2-5, with TRBD2 matching over 7 bases. The length of the CDR3 is 15 residues. The V segment lost 5 bases and the J segment 2 bases; nucleotides outside the gene matches: 8. CDR3 nucleotide sequence: TGTGCCAGCAGTCCCCCGCGACTAGCACAAGAGACCCAGTACTTC. Translated: CASSPPRLAQETQYF.

The table lists this clonotype with a few counts. The genes are TRBV6-5 and TRBJ2-2; D ambiguous. Trimming removed 0 bases from V and 4 bases from J, with 9 bases in between. Germline loops: CDR1 MNHEY, CDR2 SVGAGI. The CDR3 spans 15 residues. The DNA for the CDR3 is TGTGCCAGCAGTTACTCGAGGCGCAGCACCGGGGAGCTGTTTTTT. This encodes CASSYSRRSTGELFF.

The J gene is TRBJ2-1, the V gene TRBV5-1; 9 bases map to TRBD2. CDR1 is SGHRS, CDR2 YFSETQ, per germline. There are 13 residues in the CDR3. Losses at the gene ends were 4 bases for V and 15 bases for J; bases not matched to a gene: 11. In nucleotides, the CDR3 is TGCGCCAGCAGCGAGACTAGCGGCCCCCTTGGGTTCTTC. It is translated as CASSETSGPLGFF.